These T cell receptor beta chains were read from a single sample in a study of blood T cell repertoires in COVID-19. Using immunoSEQ multiplex PCR, the repertoire was profiled, and TCRdb retains in-frame clones only, with some absent. The data hold 100,000 to 120,000 clones, with roughly 79% observed a single time. Sequencing was performed on peripheral blood. Source of these receptors: an elderly woman with active or convalescent COVID-19. Both conserved end residues are part of each CDR3. D genes are given only for firm matches. A row's size may be missing; if present it is once, few, many or a size class.

V: TRBV19
J: TRBJ2-7
D: TRBD1
size: NA
DNA: TGTGCCAGTAGCCGGACAGGGTACGAGCAGTACTTC
CDR3: CASSRTGYEQYF

V: TRBV3-1/TRBV3-2
J: TRBJ1-2
D: NA
size: NA
DNA: TGTGCCAGCAGCCAAATACTTACAGGCGGGAGTGGCTACACCTTC
CDR3: CASSQILTGGSGYTF

V: TRBV6-5
J: TRBJ2-5
D: NA
size: NA
DNA: TGTGCCAGCACGCACAGTATGTTAGAGACCCAGTACTTC
CDR3: CASTHSMLETQYF

V: TRBV29-1
J: TRBJ1-1
D: TRBD1
size: NA
DNA: TGCAGCGTTGAAGGGACAGGGTTCACTGAAGCTTTCTTT
CDR3: CSVEGTGFTEAFF

V: TRBV9
J: TRBJ2-3
D: TRBD2
size: few
DNA: TGTGCCAGCAGCAGGGGACTAGCGGGAGGTGCTAGCACAGATACGCAGTATTTT
CDR3: CASSRGLAGGASTDTQYF

V: TRBV5-4
J: TRBJ2-3
D: TRBD2
size: NA
DNA: TGTGCCAGCAGCTTGGCCCTTAGCGGGAGGATTGCAGATACGCAGTATTTT
CDR3: CASSLALSGRIADTQYF

V: TRBV27
J: TRBJ1-4
D: TRBD1
size: NA
DNA: TGTGCCAGCAGGTCCGGGACAGGGCCGGAAAAACTGTTTTTT
CDR3: CASRSGTGPEKLFF

V: TRBV28
J: TRBJ2-1
D: NA
size: once
DNA: TGTGCCACCCAGATACCGGGTTACAATGAGCAGTTCTTC
CDR3: CATQIPGYNEQFF

V: TRBV5-8
J: TRBJ2-5
D: TRBD2
size: NA
DNA: TGTGCCAGCAGCCCTGGGACTAGCGGGGAAGAGACCCAGTACTTC
CDR3: CASSPGTSGEETQYF

V: TRBV9
J: TRBJ2-1
D: NA
size: NA
DNA: TGTGCCAGCAGCGTAGATCTCGGCAATGAGCAGTTCTTC
CDR3: CASSVDLGNEQFF

V: TRBV28
J: TRBJ2-7
D: TRBD1
size: NA
DNA: TGTGCCAGCAGAAGACAGGGCGGCTCCTACGAGCAGTACTTC
CDR3: CASRRQGGSYEQYF

V: TRBV5-6
J: TRBJ1-5
D: NA
size: NA
DNA: TGTGCCAGCAGCAGGGATCCTTCCGGGGATCAGCCCCAGCATTTT
CDR3: CASSRDPSGDQPQHF

V: TRBV5-1
J: TRBJ2-7
D: NA
size: NA
DNA: TGCGCCAGCAGCTTGGGGATAGCGGCAGATTCCTACGAGCAGTACTTC
CDR3: CASSLGIAADSYEQYF

V: TRBV19
J: TRBJ2-5
D: TRBD1
size: NA
DNA: TGTGCCAGTAGTATGGGTCCCGGGACAGCCAAAGAGACCCAGTACTTC
CDR3: CASSMGPGTAKETQYF